These T cell receptor beta chains were read from a single sample in a study of T cell responses to AZD1222 COVID-19 vaccine. Using immunoSEQ multiplex PCR, the repertoire was profiled, and TCRdb retains in-frame clones only, with some absent. The sample has some 100,000 clones, just over 85% seen once. Sequenced material: peripheral blood, taken on day 0 of AZD1222 vaccination. The receptors derive from an adult in good health. CDR3s include the opening cysteine and the closing phenylalanine or tryptophan. A D gene is named only where the DNA matches it firmly. The size of a clone is reported for some rows only, either as once, few or many, or as a class for expanded clones.

TGCAGCGCCACAGGACAGGGGGGAACTTGGACTGAAGCTTTCTTT	CSATGQGGTWTEAFF	TRBJ1-1	TRBD1	NA	TRBV29-1
TGTGCCAGCAAGCGGGAGGGGGAGACCCAGTACTTC	CASKREGETQYF	TRBJ2-5	TRBD2	NA	TRBV2
TGTGCCAGCACCTTGGACGGTGGTGGCATAATTGGCTACACCTTC	CASTLDGGGIIGYTF	TRBJ1-2	NA	NA	TRBV2
TGTGCCAGCAGCCAAGACTCCGGATTGACGGGGGCCAACACAGATACGCAGTATTTT	CASSQDSGLTGANTDTQYF	TRBJ2-3	NA	NA	TRBV3-1/TRBV3-2
TGTGCCAGCAGCCCGCAGGGGGGGGTTTTTTCGTCCTACGAGCAGTACTTC	CASSPQGGVFSSYEQYF	TRBJ2-7	NA	few	TRBV5-5
TGTGCCAGCAGCGCTCGAGAGGGGGGTGGCTACACCTTC	CASSAREGGGYTF	TRBJ1-2	NA	NA	TRBV7-8
TGTGCCAGCAGACAGCACACTGAAGCTTTCTTT	CASRQHTEAFF	TRBJ1-1	NA	NA	TRBV6-5
TGTGCCAGCAGCCGGCGGGGGGCCTTGGCCGGGGAGCTGTTTTTT	CASSRRGALAGELFF	TRBJ2-2	TRBD2	NA	TRBV4-2
TGTGCCAGCAGCATACAGGAAAGTGAAGCTTTCTTT	CASSIQESEAFF	TRBJ1-1	NA	NA	TRBV7-6
TGTGCCAGCTCATCGGACGTCCCCTCTGGAAACACCATATATTTT	CASSSDVPSGNTIYF	TRBJ1-3	NA	NA	TRBV18
TGTGCCAGCAGCCTAGCGGGGGCATCCTACAATGAGCAGTTCTTC	CASSLAGASYNEQFF	TRBJ2-1	TRBD2	once	TRBV7-9
TGTGCCAGCTCACCCGACCAAGTTTCGTCCTACGAGCAGTACTTC	CASSPDQVSSYEQYF	TRBJ2-7	NA	NA	TRBV18
TGTGCCAGCAGCTTATTTGGCAGTCTCTCTGGAAACACCATATATTTT	CASSLFGSLSGNTIYF	TRBJ1-3	NA	NA	TRBV11-2
TGCGCCACTTCAACCGGGGGCGGGGAAGAGACCCAGTACTTC	CATSTGGGEETQYF	TRBJ2-5	NA	NA	TRBV5-1
TGTGCCACCTTTGCCTCGGCAGCCTCTAACTATGGCTACACCTTC	CATFASAASNYGYTF	TRBJ1-2	NA	NA	TRBV28
TGTGCCAGTAGTATAGTGGACACTGAAGCTTTCTTT	CASSIVDTEAFF	TRBJ1-1	NA	NA	TRBV19
TGTGCCAGCAGCCAAGCAGGGGGCGCGGACTATGGCTACACCTTC	CASSQAGGADYGYTF	TRBJ1-2	TRBD1	NA	TRBV3-1/TRBV3-2
TGCGCCAGCAGCCTCACAGGGGGCTTCACAGATACGCAGTATTTT	CASSLTGGFTDTQYF	TRBJ2-3	TRBD1	NA	TRBV4-1
TGTGCCACCGGGACAGGGTACTACAATGAGCAGTTCTTC	CATGTGYYNEQFF	TRBJ2-1	TRBD1	NA	TRBV2
TGTGCCAGCTCACCACTGAACACCGGGGAGCTGTTTTTT	CASSPLNTGELFF	TRBJ2-2	NA	NA	TRBV18
TGTGCCAGCAGCTTAGGTTTAGCCAGGGATACGCAGTATTTT	CASSLGLARDTQYF	TRBJ2-3	NA	NA	TRBV7-9
TGTGCCAGCACCATAGATCCTACTAGGGGAGGACGCACTAGCACAGATACGCAGTATTTT	CASTIDPTRGGRTSTDTQYF	TRBJ2-3	NA	NA	TRBV7-9
TGTGCTAGCAGCTTAGTGGGGACAGGATCCTACGAGCAGTACTTC	CASSLVGTGSYEQYF	TRBJ2-7	TRBD1	NA	TRBV7-7
TGTGCCACCAGATCCCCTAGGACGGGAAACTTATATTACGAGCAGTACTTC	CATRSPRTGNLYYEQYF	TRBJ2-7	NA	NA	TRBV24-1
TGTGCCAGCTCACCCGGTGGAGGGGGCATCTACGAGCAGTACTTC	CASSPGGGGIYEQYF	TRBJ2-7	NA	NA	TRBV18
TGTGCCAGCAGTGCAGTCTCGGTTGGCTCCTACAATGAGCAGTTCTTC	CASSAVSVGSYNEQFF	TRBJ2-1	NA	NA	TRBV2
TGTGCCAGCAGTTACGAGGTGGCGGCACAAGAGACCCAGTACTTC	CASSYEVAAQETQYF	TRBJ2-5	NA	NA	TRBV6-5
TGTGCCAGTAGTAGTCGCACCCAGACTGAAGCTTTCTTT	CASSSRTQTEAFF	TRBJ1-1	NA	NA	TRBV19
TGCGCCAGCAGCTTGGCATTGGAGGGGCGCAGCTATGGCTACACCTTC	CASSLALEGRSYGYTF	TRBJ1-2	NA	NA	TRBV5-1
TGTGCCAGCAACCTCGGACAGAACACTGAAGCTTTCTTT	CASNLGQNTEAFF	TRBJ1-1	NA	NA	TRBV6-5
TGTGCCAGCAGCTCCCCGGGTAGCGGGGGCCGGTTCCCCACAGATACGCAGTATTTT	CASSSPGSGGRFPTDTQYF	TRBJ2-3	TRBD2	large	TRBV7-2
TGTGCCAGCAGCTTAGCCGGGATCCCCCTCGGGGAGACCCAGTACTTC	CASSLAGIPLGETQYF	TRBJ2-5	NA	NA	TRBV13
TGTGCCACCAGTGGGCGGAACCTCCACGAGCAGTACTTC	CATSGRNLHEQYF	TRBJ2-7	NA	NA	TRBV24-1
TGTGCCAGCACACACCCTCTAGGGCAAGAGACCCAGTACTTC	CASTHPLGQETQYF	TRBJ2-5	NA	once	TRBV5-5
TGTGCCAGCAGTTTTGGGCTAGATACGCAGTATTTT	CASSFGLDTQYF	TRBJ2-3	NA	NA	TRBV12-3/TRBV12-4
TGTGCCAGCTCACCGTCTACCTGGCTTCACTCTGGAAACACCATATATTTT	CASSPSTWLHSGNTIYF	TRBJ1-3	NA	NA	TRBV18
TGTGCCAGCAGCTTAGGGGGCACACCGCGGCCACAAGAGACCCAGTACTTC	CASSLGGTPRPQETQYF	TRBJ2-5	NA	NA	TRBV7-6
TGCGCCAGCAGCTTGGTAGAGGGCAATGAGCAGTTCTTC	CASSLVEGNEQFF	TRBJ2-1	NA	NA	TRBV5-1
TGTGCCAGCAGCGGCAGGACTAGCGAGCAGTACTTC	CASSGRTSEQYF	TRBJ2-7	TRBD2	NA	TRBV11-3
TGTGCCAGCAGCAAAGCGCCCCCCAACCCCCAGGGGAACACTGAAGCTTTCTTT	CASSKAPPNPQGNTEAFF	TRBJ1-1	NA	NA	TRBV21-1
TGTGCCAGCAGCCGGACGGATGAAAAACTGTTTTTT	CASSRTDEKLFF	TRBJ1-4	NA	NA	TRBV2
TGTGCCAGCAGTTACTCGCAGGGGGAAGGTTCACCCCTCCACTTT	CASSYSQGEGSPLHF	TRBJ1-6	TRBD1	NA	TRBV6-5
TGTGCCAGCAGTGCTAGGGTTAACAGTGAAGCTTTCTTT	CASSARVNSEAFF	TRBJ1-1	NA	NA	TRBV27
TGTGCCAGCAGCTTGACTAGCGGGAGCGCGGGGGGCACAGATACGCAGTATTTT	CASSLTSGSAGGTDTQYF	TRBJ2-3	TRBD2	NA	TRBV5-4
TGTGCCAGTACCGACGGGTGGGCTGAAGCTTTCTTT	CASTDGWAEAFF	TRBJ1-1	NA	NA	TRBV19